This T cell receptor beta chain emerged from a study of blood T cell repertoires in COVID-19. About the study: From T cells, B-cell-depleted T cells, or PBMCs came the material, which was cDNA or gDNA.

As processed by the authors: The authors estimated nucleated cell counts from reference gene primer amplification. Sequenced by immunoSEQ multiplex PCR; TCRdb stores in-frame clones only, minus some. V, J and clone size are taken as reported in that table, and D and trimming were inferred from the DNA itself. The sample consists of around 270,000 clones, around 85% of them appearing once. One Seattle source followed patients from active infection through their disease course. This CDR3 has 15 residues. The germline V and J ends were trimmed by 5 bases and 4 bases, with 18 bases remaining between them. Germline loops: CDR1 SGHDT, CDR2 YYEEEE.

Source material: peripheral blood. The TCR comes from a human donor with COVID-19, enrolled during active disease. The donor label of this sample is uncertain. The chain has TRBV5-6 and TRBJ1-2; D gene ambiguous. The CDR3 sequence: CASSPPREPLYGYTF. DNA of the CDR3: TGTGCCAGCAGTCCACCCCGTGAGCCCCTCTATGGCTACACCTTC.